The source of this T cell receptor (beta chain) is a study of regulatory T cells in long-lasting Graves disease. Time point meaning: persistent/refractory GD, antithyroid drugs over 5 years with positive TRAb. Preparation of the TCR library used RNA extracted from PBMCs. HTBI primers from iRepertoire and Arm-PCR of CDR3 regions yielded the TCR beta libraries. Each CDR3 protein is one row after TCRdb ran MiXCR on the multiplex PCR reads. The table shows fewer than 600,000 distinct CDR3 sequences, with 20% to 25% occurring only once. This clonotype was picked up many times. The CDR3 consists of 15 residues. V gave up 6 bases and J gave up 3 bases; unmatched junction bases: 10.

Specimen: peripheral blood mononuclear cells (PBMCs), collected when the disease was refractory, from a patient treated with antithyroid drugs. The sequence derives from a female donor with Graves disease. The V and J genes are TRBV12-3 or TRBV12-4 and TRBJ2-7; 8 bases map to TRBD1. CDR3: CASRGGQVQLYEQYF. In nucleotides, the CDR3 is TGTGCCAGCAGGGGGGGACAGGTCCAACTCTACGAGCAGTACTTC.